This is a list of T cell receptor beta chains from one sample in a study of Ad26.COV2.S vaccination and SARS-CoV-2 variants. This table comes from immunoSEQ multiplex PCR, and its TCRdb copy is limited to in-frame clones, with some not included. The sample records 300,000 to 450,000 clones, around 84% being singletons. This specimen consisted of peripheral blood, obtained in a trial of Ad26.COV2.S vaccine versus placebo. All receptors come from a person aged 18-60 years who received the Ad26.COV2.S COVID-19 vaccine or a placebo. The CDR3 runs from the conserved cysteine through the conserved F or W. Each record gives: V gene, clone size, J gene, D gene, CDR3 DNA, CDR3 protein. A D gene is named only where the DNA matches it firmly. Only some rows state a clone size, as once, few, many or a class for expanded clones.

v_call: TRBV7-2; clone_size: .; j_call: TRBJ2-7; d_call: .; cdr3_nt: TGTGCCAGCACTCCACCATCCCAGAATTACGAGCAGTACTTC; cdr3_aa: CASTPPSQNYEQYF
v_call: TRBV7-9; clone_size: .; j_call: TRBJ2-1; d_call: .; cdr3_nt: TGTGCCAGCAGCTTAGTGTACAGGTTAGGACACAATGAGCAGTTCTTC; cdr3_aa: CASSLVYRLGHNEQFF
v_call: TRBV3-1/TRBV3-2; clone_size: .; j_call: TRBJ2-6; d_call: .; cdr3_nt: TGTGCCAGCAGCGTCCGGTCCAGGGCAGCGGGGGCCAACGTCCTGACTTTC; cdr3_aa: CASSVRSRAAGANVLTF
v_call: TRBV7-2; clone_size: .; j_call: TRBJ1-6; d_call: .; cdr3_nt: TGTGCCAGCAGCTTAGCGGCTCGGTCACCCCTCCACTTT; cdr3_aa: CASSLAARSPLHF
v_call: TRBV10-3; clone_size: .; j_call: TRBJ1-6; d_call: TRBD1; cdr3_nt: TGTGCCATCAGTGGGGGGACAGTTAATTCACCCCTCCACTTT; cdr3_aa: CAISGGTVNSPLHF
v_call: TRBV18; clone_size: few; j_call: TRBJ2-2; d_call: .; cdr3_nt: TGTGCCAGCTCACCACCCGGGTCGAAAGGGCCATCCGGGGAGCTGTTTTTT; cdr3_aa: CASSPPGSKGPSGELFF
v_call: TRBV30; clone_size: .; j_call: TRBJ2-7; d_call: .; cdr3_nt: TGTGCCTGGAGTGTAGACGCCAGCCCGTTTCGAGAGCAGTACTTC; cdr3_aa: CAWSVDASPFREQYF
v_call: TRBV6-2/TRBV6-3; clone_size: .; j_call: TRBJ1-5; d_call: TRBD1; cdr3_nt: TGTGCCAGCAGTCGAATCGGGACAGGGGAACAGCCCCAGCATTTT; cdr3_aa: CASSRIGTGEQPQHF
v_call: TRBV6-6; clone_size: .; j_call: TRBJ1-3; d_call: .; cdr3_nt: TGTGCCAGCAGTCCCCGCCAGGGAATCTCTGGAAACACCATATATTTT; cdr3_aa: CASSPRQGISGNTIYF
v_call: TRBV27; clone_size: .; j_call: TRBJ2-5; d_call: .; cdr3_nt: TGTGCCAGCAGTTTACATGGGAAGGGGGAGACCCAGTACTTC; cdr3_aa: CASSLHGKGETQYF